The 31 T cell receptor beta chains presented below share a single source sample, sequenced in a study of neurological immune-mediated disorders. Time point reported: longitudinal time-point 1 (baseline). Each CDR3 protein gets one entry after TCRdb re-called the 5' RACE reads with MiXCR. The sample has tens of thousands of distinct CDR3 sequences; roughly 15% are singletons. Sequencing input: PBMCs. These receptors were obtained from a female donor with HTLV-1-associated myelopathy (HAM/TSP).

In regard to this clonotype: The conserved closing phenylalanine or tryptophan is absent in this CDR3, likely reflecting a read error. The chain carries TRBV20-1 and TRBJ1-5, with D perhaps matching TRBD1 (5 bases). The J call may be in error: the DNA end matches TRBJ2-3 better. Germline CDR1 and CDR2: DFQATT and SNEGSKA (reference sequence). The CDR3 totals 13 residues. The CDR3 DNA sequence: TGCAGTGCTAGAGCGGACAACAATCAGCCCCAGTATTTA. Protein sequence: CSARADNNQPQYL.

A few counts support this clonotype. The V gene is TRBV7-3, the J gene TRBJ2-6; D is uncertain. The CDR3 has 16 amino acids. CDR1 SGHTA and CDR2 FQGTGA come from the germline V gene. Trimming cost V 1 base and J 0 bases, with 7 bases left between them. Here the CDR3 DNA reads TGTGCCAGCAGCTTAATGGCAGACTCTGGGGCCAACGTCCTGACTTTC. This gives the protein CASSLMADSGANVLTF.

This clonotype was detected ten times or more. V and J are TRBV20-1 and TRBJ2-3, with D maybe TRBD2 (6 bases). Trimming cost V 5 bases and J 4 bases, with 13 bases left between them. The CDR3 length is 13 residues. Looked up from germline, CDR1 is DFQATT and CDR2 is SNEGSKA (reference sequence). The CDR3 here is CSAHMGGADTQYF. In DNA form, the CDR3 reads TGCAGTGCTCATATGGGGGGAGCAGATACGCAGTATTTT.

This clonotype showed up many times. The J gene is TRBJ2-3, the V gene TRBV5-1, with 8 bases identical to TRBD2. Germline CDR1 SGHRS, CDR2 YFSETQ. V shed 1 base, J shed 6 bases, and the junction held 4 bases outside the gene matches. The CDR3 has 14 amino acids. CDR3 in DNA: TGCGCCAGCAGCTTGCAGCGGGGGACTGATACGCAGTATTTT. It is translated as CASSLQRGTDTQYF.

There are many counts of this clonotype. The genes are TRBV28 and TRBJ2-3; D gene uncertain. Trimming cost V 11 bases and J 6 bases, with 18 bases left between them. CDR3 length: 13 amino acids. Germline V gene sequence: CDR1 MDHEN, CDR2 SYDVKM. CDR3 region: CAGGTRHDDTQYF. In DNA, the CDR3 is TGTGCCGGCGGAACTCGGCATGACGATACGCAGTATTTT.

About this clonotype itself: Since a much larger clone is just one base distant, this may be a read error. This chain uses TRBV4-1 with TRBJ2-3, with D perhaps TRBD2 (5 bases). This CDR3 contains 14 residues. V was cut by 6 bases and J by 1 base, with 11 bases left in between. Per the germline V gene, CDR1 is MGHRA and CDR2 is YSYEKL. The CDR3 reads CASRGGWRTDTQYF. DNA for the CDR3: TGCGCCAGCAGGGGCGGGTGGCGCACAGATACGCAGTATTTT.

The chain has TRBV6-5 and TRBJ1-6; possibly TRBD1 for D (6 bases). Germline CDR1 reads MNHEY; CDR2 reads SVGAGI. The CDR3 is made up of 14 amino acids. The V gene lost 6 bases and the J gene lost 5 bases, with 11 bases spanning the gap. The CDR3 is CASRQGFNNSPLHF. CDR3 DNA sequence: TGTGCCAGCAGACAGGGTTTTAATAATTCACCCCTCCACTTT.

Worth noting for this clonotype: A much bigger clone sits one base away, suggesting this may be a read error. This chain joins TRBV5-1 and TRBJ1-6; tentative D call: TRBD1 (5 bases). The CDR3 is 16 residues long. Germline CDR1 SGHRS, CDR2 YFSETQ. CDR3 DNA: TGCGCCAGCAGCTTGGGACAGAACCTATCAAATTCACACCTCCACTTT. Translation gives CASSLGQNLSNSHLHF. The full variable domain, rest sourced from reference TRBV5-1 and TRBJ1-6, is KAGVTQTPRYLIKTRGQQVTLSCSPISGHRSVSWYQQTPGQGLQFLFEYFSETQRNKGNFPGRFSGRQFSNSRSEMNVSTLELGDSALYLCASSLGQNLSNSHLHFGNGTRLTVT.

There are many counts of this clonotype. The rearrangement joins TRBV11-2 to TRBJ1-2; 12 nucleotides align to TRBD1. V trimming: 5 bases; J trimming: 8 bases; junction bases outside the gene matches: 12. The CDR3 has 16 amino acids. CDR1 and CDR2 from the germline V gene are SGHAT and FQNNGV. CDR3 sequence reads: CASSQPTGTGGDGYTF. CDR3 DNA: TGTGCCAGCAGCCAGCCGACCGGGACAGGGGGCGACGGCTACACCTTC.

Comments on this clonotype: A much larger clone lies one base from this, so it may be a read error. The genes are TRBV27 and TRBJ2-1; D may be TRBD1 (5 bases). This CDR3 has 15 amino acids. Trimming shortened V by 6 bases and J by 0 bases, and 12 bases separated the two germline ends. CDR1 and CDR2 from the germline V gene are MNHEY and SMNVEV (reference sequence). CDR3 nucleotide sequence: TGTGCCAGCAGCCAGAGACAGAGCTCCTACAATGAGCAGTTCTTC. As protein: CASSQRQSSYNEQFF.

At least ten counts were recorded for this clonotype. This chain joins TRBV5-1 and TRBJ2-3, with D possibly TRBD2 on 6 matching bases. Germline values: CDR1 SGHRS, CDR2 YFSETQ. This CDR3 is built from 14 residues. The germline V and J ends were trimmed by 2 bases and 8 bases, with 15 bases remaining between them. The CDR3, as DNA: TGCGCCAGCAGCTTAATGTCACTAGCCCCTACGCAGTATTTT. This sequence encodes CASSLMSLAPTQYF.

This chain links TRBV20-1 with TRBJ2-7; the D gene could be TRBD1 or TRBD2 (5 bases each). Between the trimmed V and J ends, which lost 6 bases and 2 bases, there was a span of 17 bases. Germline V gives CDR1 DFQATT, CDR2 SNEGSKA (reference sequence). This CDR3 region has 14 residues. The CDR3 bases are TGCAGTGCAGGCGACGGGCAGGGACCCTACGAGCAGTACTTC. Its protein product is CSAGDGQGPYEQYF.

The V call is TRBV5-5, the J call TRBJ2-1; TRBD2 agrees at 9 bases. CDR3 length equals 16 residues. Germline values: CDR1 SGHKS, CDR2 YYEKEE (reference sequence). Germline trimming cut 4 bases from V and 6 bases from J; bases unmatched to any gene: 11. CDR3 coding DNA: TGTGCCAGCAGCCCGTTAGCGGGGGCCCCCTCCAATGAGCAGTTCTTC. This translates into CASSPLAGAPSNEQFF.

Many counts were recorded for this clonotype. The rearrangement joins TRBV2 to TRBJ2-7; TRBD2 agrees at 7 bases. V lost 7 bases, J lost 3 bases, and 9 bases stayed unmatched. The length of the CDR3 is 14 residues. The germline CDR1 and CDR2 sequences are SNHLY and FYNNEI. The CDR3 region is CASKRVAGSYEQYF. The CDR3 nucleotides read TGTGCCAGCAAGAGGGTAGCGGGCAGCTACGAGCAGTACTTC.

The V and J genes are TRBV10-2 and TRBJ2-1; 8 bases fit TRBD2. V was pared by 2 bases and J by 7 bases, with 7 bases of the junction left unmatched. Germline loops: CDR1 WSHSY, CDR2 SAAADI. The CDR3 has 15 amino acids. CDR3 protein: CASSEGAGERNEQFF. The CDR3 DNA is TGCGCCAGCAGTGAGGGAGCGGGAGAAAGGAATGAGCAGTTCTTC.

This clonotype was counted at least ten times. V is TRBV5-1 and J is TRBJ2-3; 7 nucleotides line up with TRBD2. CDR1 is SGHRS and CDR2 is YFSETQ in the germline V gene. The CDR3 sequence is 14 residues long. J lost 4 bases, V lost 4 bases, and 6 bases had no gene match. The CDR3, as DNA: TGCGCCAGCAGCGACGGACTAGAGGCAGATACGCAGTATTTT. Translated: CASSDGLEADTQYF.

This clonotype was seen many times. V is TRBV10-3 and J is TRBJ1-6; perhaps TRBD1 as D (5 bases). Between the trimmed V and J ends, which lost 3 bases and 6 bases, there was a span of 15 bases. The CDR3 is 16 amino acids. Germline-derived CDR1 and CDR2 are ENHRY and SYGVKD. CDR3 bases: TGTGCCATCAGTGATGGCGAGAGGACACGTAATTCACCCCTCCACTTT. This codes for CAISDGERTRNSPLHF.

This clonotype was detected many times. CDR3 coding DNA: TGCGCCAGCAGCTTGGATTCAGGGAGCTATGGCTACACCTTC. Encoded protein: CASSLDSGSYGYTF. The V and J genes are TRBV5-1 and TRBJ1-2; D might be TRBD1 (5 bases). This CDR3 contains 14 residues. Germline assignment: CDR1 SGHRS and CDR2 YFSETQ. V lost 0 bases and J lost 4, with 10 bases in between.

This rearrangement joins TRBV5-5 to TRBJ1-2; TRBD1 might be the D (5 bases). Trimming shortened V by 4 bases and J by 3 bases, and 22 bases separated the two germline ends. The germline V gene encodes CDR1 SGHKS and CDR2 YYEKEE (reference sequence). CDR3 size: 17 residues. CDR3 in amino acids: CASSELLLGASDYGYTF. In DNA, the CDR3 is TGTGCCAGCAGCGAACTTCTCCTAGGGGCGTCGGACTATGGCTACACCTTC.

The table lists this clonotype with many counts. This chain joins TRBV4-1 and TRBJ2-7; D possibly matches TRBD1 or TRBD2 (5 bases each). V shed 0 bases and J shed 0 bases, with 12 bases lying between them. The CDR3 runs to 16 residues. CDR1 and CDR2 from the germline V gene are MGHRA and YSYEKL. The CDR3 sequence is CASSQDRSGSSYEQYF. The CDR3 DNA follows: TGCGCCAGCAGCCAAGATAGGTCAGGGAGCTCCTACGAGCAGTACTTC.

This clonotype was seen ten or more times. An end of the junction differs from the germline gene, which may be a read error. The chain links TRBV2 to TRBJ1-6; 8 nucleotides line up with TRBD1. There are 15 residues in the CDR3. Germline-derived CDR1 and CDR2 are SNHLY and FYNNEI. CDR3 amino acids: CASSEAPGGGSPLHF. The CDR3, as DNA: TGTGCCAGCAGCGAAGCCCCAGGGGGCGGATCACCCCTCCACTTT.

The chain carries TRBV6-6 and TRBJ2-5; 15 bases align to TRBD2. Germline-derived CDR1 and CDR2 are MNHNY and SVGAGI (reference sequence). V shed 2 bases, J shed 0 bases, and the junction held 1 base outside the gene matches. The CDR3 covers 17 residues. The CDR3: CASSYGTSGGYQETQYF. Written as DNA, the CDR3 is TGTGCCAGCAGTTACGGGACTAGCGGGGGGTACCAAGAGACCCAGTACTTC.

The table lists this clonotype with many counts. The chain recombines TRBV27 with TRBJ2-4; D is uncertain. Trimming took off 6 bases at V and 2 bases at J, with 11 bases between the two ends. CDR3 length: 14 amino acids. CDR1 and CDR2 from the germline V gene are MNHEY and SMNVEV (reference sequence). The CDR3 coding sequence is TGTGCCAGCAGGGCGTCTAGGACCAAAAACATTCAGTACTTC. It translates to CASRASRTKNIQYF.

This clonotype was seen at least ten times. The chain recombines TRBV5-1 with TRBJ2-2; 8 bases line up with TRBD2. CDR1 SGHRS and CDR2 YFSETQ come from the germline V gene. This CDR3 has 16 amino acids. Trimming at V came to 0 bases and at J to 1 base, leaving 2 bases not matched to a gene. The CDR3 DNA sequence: TGCGCCAGCAGCTTGGACCGGGGGGGGAACACCGGGGAGCTGTTTTTT. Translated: CASSLDRGGNTGELFF.

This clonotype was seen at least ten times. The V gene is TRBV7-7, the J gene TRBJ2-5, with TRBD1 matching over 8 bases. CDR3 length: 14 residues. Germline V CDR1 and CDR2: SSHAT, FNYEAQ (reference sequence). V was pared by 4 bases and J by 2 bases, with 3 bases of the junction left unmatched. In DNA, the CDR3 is TGTGCCAGCAGCTCCGGACAGGGACAAGAGACCCAGTACTTC. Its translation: CASSSGQGQETQYF.

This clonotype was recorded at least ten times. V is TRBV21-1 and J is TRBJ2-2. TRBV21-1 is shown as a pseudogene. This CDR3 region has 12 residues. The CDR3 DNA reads TGTGCCAGCAGCCTTCAGGTCGGGGAGCTGTTTTTT. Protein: CASSLQVGELFF.

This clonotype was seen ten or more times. Here the CDR3 reads CASSLGGTSEKLFF. In DNA, the CDR3 is TGCGCCAGCAGCTTGGGGGGGACAAGTGAAAAACTGTTTTTT. This chain links TRBV5-1 with TRBJ1-4; TRBD1 is a possible D gene (6 bases). Trimming took off 0 bases at V and 7 bases at J, with 10 bases between the two ends. This CDR3 is 14 amino acids long. Germline CDR1 SGHRS, CDR2 YFSETQ.

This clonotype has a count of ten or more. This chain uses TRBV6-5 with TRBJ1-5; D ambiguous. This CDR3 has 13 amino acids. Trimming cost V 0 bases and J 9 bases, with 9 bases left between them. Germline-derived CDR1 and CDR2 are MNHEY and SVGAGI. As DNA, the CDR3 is TGTGCCAGCAGTTACTCGGGTCAGCCGCCCCAGCATTTT. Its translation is CASSYSGQPPQHF.

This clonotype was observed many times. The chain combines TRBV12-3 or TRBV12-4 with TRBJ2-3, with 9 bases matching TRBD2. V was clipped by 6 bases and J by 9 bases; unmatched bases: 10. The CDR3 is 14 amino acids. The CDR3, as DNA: TGTGCCAGCAGGCGGGTAGCGGGGGAGCTGACGCAGTATTTT. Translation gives CASRRVAGELTQYF.

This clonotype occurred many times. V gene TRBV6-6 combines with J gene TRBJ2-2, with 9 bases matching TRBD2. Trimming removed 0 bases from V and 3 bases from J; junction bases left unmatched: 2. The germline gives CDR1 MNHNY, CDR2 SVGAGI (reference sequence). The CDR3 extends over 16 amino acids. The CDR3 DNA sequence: TGTGCCAGCAGTTACTCGGGCGGGGGGGACACCGGGGAGCTGTTTTTT. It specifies CASSYSGGGDTGELFF.

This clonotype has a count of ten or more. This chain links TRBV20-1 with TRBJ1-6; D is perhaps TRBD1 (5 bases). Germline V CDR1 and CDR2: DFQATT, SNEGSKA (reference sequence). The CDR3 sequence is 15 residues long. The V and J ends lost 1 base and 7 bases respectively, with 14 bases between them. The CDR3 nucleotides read TGCAGTGCTAGAGGCAGGAGGGGTGACAATTCACCCCTCCACTTT. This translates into CSARGRRGDNSPLHF.